These 12 T cell receptor beta chains originate from one sample sequenced in a study of T cells in Graves' hyperthyroidism and ophthalmopathy (dated by TCRdb to about 2019). Library generation was performed with multiplex PCR. The sequencer was an Illumina HiSeq 2000. Amplification of TCR beta CDR3 regions was carried out from RNA transcripts. The TCR CDR3 was subjected to a first round of RT-PCR using the HTBI primer set and the Qiagen OneStep RT-PCR kit. The public reads were run again by TCRdb, first through fastp at Q25 and then through MiXCR, and only productive beta chains were kept. Entries are consolidated by CDR3 protein sequence, retaining the most common genes and DNA. Across this sample there are approximately 330,000 distinct CDR3 sequences, with 18% seen only once. About half of the sample lies in the top ten. Specimen: blood. The receptors were gathered from a woman in her fifties or sixties with Graves' hyperthyroidism.

This clonotype appeared many times. V is TRBV5-1 and J is TRBJ2-1; perhaps D is TRBD1 or TRBD2 (5 bases each). The V gene lost 3 bases and the J gene lost 2 bases, with 12 bases spanning the gap. Per germline, CDR1 SGHRS and CDR2 YFSETQ. CDR3 size: 15 residues. Here the CDR3 DNA reads TGCGCCAGCAGCTCCGGGACCCCGGCCTACAATGAGCAGTTCTTC. This codes for CASSSGTPAYNEQFF.

A word on this clonotype: A much more abundant neighbour one base away suggests this may be a read error. The V call is TRBV28, the J call TRBJ2-1; TRBD2 agrees at 9 bases. V was clipped by 2 bases and J by 8 bases; unmatched bases: 10. Germline V gene sequence: CDR1 MDHEN, CDR2 SYDVKM. CDR3 size: 16 residues. CDR3 sequence (DNA): TGTGCCAGCAGTTTAAGGGGTAGCGGGAGTACCTATGAGCAGTTCTTC. Protein product: CASSLRGSGSTYEQFF.

In this sample, this clonotype turned up a few times. The chain carries TRBV28 and TRBJ2-3, with 7 bases identical to TRBD2. J was trimmed by 3 bases and V by 2 bases; bases with no gene match: 5. CDR3 length: 15 amino acids. The V gene's germline CDR1 is MDHEN and CDR2 SYDVKM. The CDR3, as DNA: TGTGCCAGCAGTTTAACGCTAGCGGATACAGATACGCAGTATTTT. Its protein product is CASSLTLADTDTQYF.

This clonotype came up a few times. The V gene is TRBV29-1, the J gene TRBJ1-2; 9 bases are shared with TRBD1. This CDR3 contains 13 residues. CDR1 and CDR2 (germline): SQVTM, ANQGSEA. V trimming: 5 bases; J trimming: 2 bases; junction bases outside the gene matches: 3. CDR3 bases: TGCAGCGTTTCGGACAGGGGAAACTATGGCTACACCTTC. Encoded protein: CSVSDRGNYGYTF.

A note on this clonotype: A much larger clone is a single base away; this may be a read error. The chain uses TRBV27 and TRBJ2-1, with D hard to call. The germline V and J ends were trimmed by 2 bases and 7 bases, with 12 bases remaining between them. Germline values: CDR1 MNHEY, CDR2 SMNVEV (reference sequence). The CDR3 contains 14 residues. The CDR3 nucleotides read TGTGCCAGCAGTTTAAAGGGTAAGGTAAATGAGCAGTTCTTC. Protein: CASSLKGKVNEQFF.

The chain couples TRBV29-1 to TRBJ2-1; 13 bases agree with TRBD2. CDR1 SQVTM and CDR2 ANQGSEA come from the germline V gene. With 5 bases clipped from V and 12 bases from J, the junction kept 7 bases outside the gene matches. The CDR3 covers 13 residues. The DNA for the CDR3 is TGCAGCGTTAGGACTAGCGGGGGACTTAGGCAGTTCTTC. This sequence encodes CSVRTSGGLRQFF.

The chain combines TRBV24-1 with TRBJ2-7, with 11 bases that match TRBD2. CDR1 KGHDR and CDR2 SFDVKD come from the germline V gene. After removal of 7 bases from V and 1 base from J, the junction contained 5 bases not matched to a gene. This CDR3 spans 15 amino acids. This CDR3 is CATSAGLAASYEQYF. In DNA, the CDR3 is TGTGCCACCAGCGCGGGACTAGCGGCTTCCTACGAGCAGTACTTC.

The chain has TRBV15 and TRBJ1-3, with 7 bases lining up with TRBD1. The CDR3 totals 16 residues. The J segment lost 2 bases and the V segment lost 1 base, leaving 5 bases of the junction unmatched. The germline V gene has CDR1 LNHNV and CDR2 YYDKDF (reference sequence). CDR3 in amino acids: CATSRGGTVTGNTIYF. The CDR3 nucleotides read TGTGCCACCAGCAGAGGAGGGACAGTTACTGGAAACACCATATATTTT. The whole variable domain, remainder taken from reference TRBV15 and TRBJ1-3, is DAMVIQNPRYQVTQFGKPVTLSCSQTLNHNVMYWYQQKSSQAPKLLFHYYDKDFNNEADTPDNFQSRRPNTSFCFLDIRSPGLGDTAMYLCATSRGGTVTGNTIYFGEGSWLTVV.

This clonotype occurred many times. V usage is TRBV6-1 and J usage is TRBJ2-1; D tentatively fits TRBD1 or TRBD2 (6 bases each). This CDR3 is 13 amino acids long. Trimming left V 1 base short and J 10 bases short, with 11 bases between. CDR1 is MNHNS and CDR2 is SASEGT in the germline V gene. This chain's CDR3 is CASSEVGGTEQFF. The CDR3, as DNA: TGTGCCAGCAGTGAAGTGGGCGGGACAGAGCAGTTCTTC.

In its sample, this clonotype was seen a few times. V and J are TRBV6-1 and TRBJ2-3; 9 bases map to TRBD2. Germline V CDR1 and CDR2: MNHNS, SASEGT. The J segment lost 0 bases and the V segment lost 5 bases, leaving 6 bases of the junction unmatched. This CDR3 region has 16 residues. CDR3 coding DNA: TGTGCCAGCAGTCTTGTAGCGGGAGTTAGCACAGATACGCAGTATTTT. The encoded protein is CASSLVAGVSTDTQYF.

The chain links TRBV24-1 to TRBJ2-6; a possible D gene is TRBD1 (5 bases). V shed 4 bases and J shed 4 bases, with 13 bases lying between them. CDR1 is KGHDR and CDR2 is SFDVKD in the germline V gene. The CDR3 is made up of 16 amino acids. The CDR3 sequence: CATSDPTVAGANVLTF. The CDR3 DNA is TGTGCCACCAGTGACCCGACAGTAGCCGGGGCCAACGTCCTGACTTTC.

This clonotype was seen only a few times. V and J are TRBV19 and TRBJ1-5; perhaps TRBD1 as D (5 bases). The germline gives CDR1 LNHDA, CDR2 SQIVND (reference sequence). CDR3 size: 15 residues. V was clipped by 7 bases and J by 1 base, with 14 bases between them. The CDR3: CASTLRDWSNQPQHF. DNA for the CDR3: TGTGCCAGTACCCTCCGGGACTGGAGCAATCAGCCCCAGCATTTT.